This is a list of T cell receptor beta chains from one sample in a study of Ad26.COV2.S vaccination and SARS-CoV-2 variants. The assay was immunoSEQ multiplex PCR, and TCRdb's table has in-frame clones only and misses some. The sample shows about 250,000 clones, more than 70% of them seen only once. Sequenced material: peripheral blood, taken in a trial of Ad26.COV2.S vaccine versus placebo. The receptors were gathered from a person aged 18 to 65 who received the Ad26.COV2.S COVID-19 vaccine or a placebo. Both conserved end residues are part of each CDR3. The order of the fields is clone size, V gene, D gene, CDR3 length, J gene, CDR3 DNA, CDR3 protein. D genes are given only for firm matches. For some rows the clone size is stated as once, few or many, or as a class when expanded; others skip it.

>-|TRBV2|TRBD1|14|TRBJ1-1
TGTGCCAGCAGGGAGACAGGGTTGAACACTGAAGCTTTCTTT
CASRETGLNTEAFF
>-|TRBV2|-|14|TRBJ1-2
TGTGCCAGCAGTGAAATATCGGACCGGAGTGGCTACACCTTC
CASSEISDRSGYTF
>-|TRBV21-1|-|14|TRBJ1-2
TGTGCCACCGAAAAGGGACAGGGGCAGGATGGCTACACCTTC
CATEKGQGQDGYTF
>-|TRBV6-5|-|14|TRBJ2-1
TGTGCCAGCAGCCGCCTGGCAACTTACAATGAGCAGTTCTTC
CASSRLATYNEQFF
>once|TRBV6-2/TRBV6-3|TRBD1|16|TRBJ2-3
TGTGCCAGCAGTTACACCCGGGACAGGGGGACAGATACGCAGTATTTT
CASSYTRDRGTDTQYF
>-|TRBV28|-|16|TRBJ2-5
TGTGCCAGCAGTACCTGGGGGACCGCGGCCAGGGAGACCCAGTACTTC
CASSTWGTAARETQYF
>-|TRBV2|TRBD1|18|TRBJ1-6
TGTGCCAGCAGTGGGGACAGGGGGAAATCAACTTATAATTCACCCCTCCACTTT
CASSGDRGKSTYNSPLHF
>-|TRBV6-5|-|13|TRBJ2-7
TGTGCCAGCAATTACTCGAAAGCTACCGAGCAGTACTTC
CASNYSKATEQYF
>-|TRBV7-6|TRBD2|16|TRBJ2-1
TGTGCCAGCAGCCACTATAGCGGGAACTCCTACAATGAGCAGTTCTTC
CASSHYSGNSYNEQFF
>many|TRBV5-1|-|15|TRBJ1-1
TGCGCCAGCAGCTTGGGTGACAGCTTCAACACTGAAGCTTTCTTT
CASSLGDSFNTEAFF
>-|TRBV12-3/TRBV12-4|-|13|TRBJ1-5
TGTGCCAGCAGCTGGACACCAAATCAGCCCCAGCATTTT
CASSWTPNQPQHF
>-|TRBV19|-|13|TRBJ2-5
TGTGCCAGTAGTATAGCCCGGGGAGAGACCCAGTACTTC
CASSIARGETQYF
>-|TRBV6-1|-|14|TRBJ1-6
TGTGCCAGCAGTGAGGATGGGAATAATTCACCCCTCCACTTT
CASSEDGNNSPLHF
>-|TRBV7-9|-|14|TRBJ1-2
TGTGCCAGCAGCGGACCGGGAGGAGAGTATGGCTACACCTTC
CASSGPGGEYGYTF
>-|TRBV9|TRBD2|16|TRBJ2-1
TGTGCCAGCAGCACCCTACTAGGGACTACGTACAATGAGCAGTTCTTC
CASSTLLGTTYNEQFF
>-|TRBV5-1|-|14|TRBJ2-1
TGCGCCAGCAGCTTGGACGCAGATTACAATGAGCAGTTCTTC
CASSLDADYNEQFF
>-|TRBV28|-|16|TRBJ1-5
TGTGCCAGCAGTCACCAATTCAACAATGGCAATCAGCCCCAGCATTTT
CASSHQFNNGNQPQHF
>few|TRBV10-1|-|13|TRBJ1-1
TGCGCCAGCAGTGAGTGGTTGATCACTGAAGCTTTCTTT
CASSEWLITEAFF
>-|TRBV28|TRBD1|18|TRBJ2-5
TGTGCCAGCAGTCTAGGGCCGACAGGGTTGGCCATTCAAGAGACCCAGTACTTC
CASSLGPTGLAIQETQYF
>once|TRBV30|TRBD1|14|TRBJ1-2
TGTGCCTGGAACAGACAGGGGTCGGACTATGGCTACACCTTC
CAWNRQGSDYGYTF
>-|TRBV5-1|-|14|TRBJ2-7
TGCGCCAGCAGCGTGACAGGAGGAGACTCGGAGCAGTACTTC
CASSVTGGDSEQYF
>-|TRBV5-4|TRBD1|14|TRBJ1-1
TGTGCCAGCAGCCTGACAGGGCTGAACACTGAAGCTTTCTTT
CASSLTGLNTEAFF
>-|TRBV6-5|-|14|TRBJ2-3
TGTGCCAGCAATACTAGGGGGAGCACAGATACGCAGTATTTT
CASNTRGSTDTQYF
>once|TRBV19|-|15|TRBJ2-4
TGTGCCAGTAGTATAGTGGAGGGGGCAGGAAACATTCAGTACTTC
CASSIVEGAGNIQYF
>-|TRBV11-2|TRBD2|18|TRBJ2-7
TGTGCCAGCAGCCCACTGAACAGACGGAGCGGGGAAAGGTACGAGCAGTACTTC
CASSPLNRRSGERYEQYF
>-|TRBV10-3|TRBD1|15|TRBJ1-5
TGTGCCATCGCCCCCTCGACAGGGGGGTCTCAGCCCCAGCATTTT
CAIAPSTGGSQPQHF